The next 18 T cell receptor beta chains were all read from a single sample in a study of blood T cell repertoires in COVID-19. Generated by immunoSEQ multiplex PCR, the TCRdb table keeps only in-frame clones and is missing some. The sample shows some 120,000 clones, less than 85% of them seen only once. The sample taken for sequencing was peripheral blood. The source is a man aged 25-45 years with acute or convalescent COVID-19.

This clone was picked up one time. The chain carries TRBV4-1 and TRBJ2-7; D gene unclear. Germline V gives CDR1 MGHRA, CDR2 YSYEKL. The V and J ends lost 0 bases and 2 bases respectively, with 8 bases between them. This CDR3 spans 14 amino acids. The CDR3 reads CASSQDSSAYEQYV. The CDR3 nucleotides are TGCGCCAGCAGCCAAGACTCTAGTGCCTACGAGCAGTACGTC.

This chain connects TRBV4-2 to TRBJ1-5; the match to TRBD1 covers 9 bases. V shed 1 base and J 6 bases; nucleotides not matched to a gene: 4. This CDR3 is built from 15 residues. CDR1 and CDR2 (germline): LGHNA, YNFKEQ. CDR3 loop: CASSQGTGGGQPQHF. CDR3 DNA sequence: TGTGCCAGCAGCCAAGGAACAGGGGGCGGTCAGCCCCAGCATTTT.

V gene TRBV9 combines with J gene TRBJ2-1, with TRBD2 as a possible D gene (6 bases). The V gene's germline CDR1 is SGDLS and CDR2 YYNGEE. The CDR3 totals 14 residues. The V gene lost 3 bases and the J gene lost 5 bases, with 12 bases spanning the gap. DNA for the CDR3: TGTGCCAGCAGCGCCCGACTAGTCGACAATGAGCAGTTCTTC. Amino acids: CASSARLVDNEQFF.

The gene calls are TRBV9 and TRBJ1-2; 7 nucleotides agree with TRBD1. J was trimmed by 7 bases and V by 4 bases; bases with no gene match: 7. CDR1 and CDR2 from the germline V gene are SGDLS and YYNGEE. The CDR3 totals 13 residues. CDR3 coding DNA: TGTGCCAGCAGCTTTAGACAGGGTAGTGGCTACACCTTC. Translating gives CASSFRQGSGYTF.

The sample holds one count of this clone. V and J are TRBV10-3 and TRBJ1-6; 9 bases map to TRBD1. The CDR3 extends over 14 amino acids. V shed 2 bases, J shed 10 bases, and the junction held 3 bases outside the gene matches. CDR1 and CDR2 from the germline V gene are ENHRY and SYGVKD. DNA of the CDR3: TGTGCCATCAGTGAGAGACAGGGGGAGTCACCCCTCCACTTT. It codes for CAISERQGESPLHF.

The V and J genes are TRBV5-4 and TRBJ1-6; TRBD1 matches 10 bases. Germline V CDR1 and CDR2: SGHNT, YYREEE (reference sequence). The length of the CDR3 is 18 residues. V was pared by 2 bases and J by 9 bases, with 14 bases of the junction left unmatched. The CDR3 bases are TGTGCCAGCAGCTTTGCCTCGAGCTTTCGGGACAGGGGTTCACCCCTCCACTTT. Its protein product is CASSFASSFRDRGSPLHF.

Only one count was recorded for this clone. V is TRBV5-6 and J is TRBJ1-1; a possible D gene is TRBD1 (6 bases). The V gene lost 1 base and the J gene lost 1 base, with 11 bases spanning the gap. Germline lookup yields CDR1 SGHDT and CDR2 YYEEEE. The CDR3 consists of 15 residues. CDR3 region: CASSLMGATNTEAFF. The DNA for the CDR3 is TGTGCCAGCAGCTTGATGGGGGCGACGAACACTGAAGCTTTCTTT.

The J gene is TRBJ1-4, the V gene TRBV30, with TRBD1 matching over 10 bases. V shed 1 base and J 8 bases; nucleotides not matched to a gene: 7. Looked up from germline, CDR1 is GTSNPN and CDR2 is SVGIG (reference sequence). CDR3 size: 15 residues. The CDR3 loop reads CAWSEGQGILEKLFF. The DNA of the CDR3 is TGTGCCTGGAGTGAGGGACAGGGGATTTTGGAAAAACTGTTTTTT. Based on the CDR3 plus reference TRBV30 and TRBJ1-4, the full variable domain is SQTIHQWPATLVQPVGSPLSLECTVEGTSNPNLYWYRQAAGRGLQLLFYSVGIGQISSEVPQNLSASRPQDRQFILSSKKLLLSDSGFYLCAWSEGQGILEKLFFGSGTQLSVL.

V usage is TRBV11-2 and J usage is TRBJ2-1; 8 nucleotides agree with TRBD2. Germline CDR1 is SGHAT and CDR2 is FQNNGV. The CDR3 runs to 16 residues. The V and J ends lost 8 bases and 6 bases, in that order; junction bases with no gene match: 15. As DNA, the CDR3 is TGTGCCAGCCGATCCATCGGGGGGGCATTCGGCAATGAGCAGTTCTTC. Translating gives CASRSIGGAFGNEQFF.

The rearrangement joins TRBV4-1 to TRBJ1-2; no definite D call. V lost 0 bases to trimming and J lost 8 bases, with 10 bases between them. The CDR3 sequence is 13 residues long. In germline, CDR1 is MGHRA, CDR2 YSYEKL. In DNA, the CDR3 is TGCGCCAGCAGCCAAGAGCGGGGATTGGGCTACACCTTC. It specifies CASSQERGLGYTF.

The genes are TRBV19 and TRBJ2-1; 7 bases fit TRBD2. Germline loops: CDR1 LNHDA, CDR2 SQIVND (reference sequence). The CDR3 extends over 11 amino acids. After removal of 7 bases from V and 9 bases from J, the junction contained 3 bases not matched to a gene. CDR3 nucleotides: TGTGCCAGTACGTCTAGCGGTGAGCAGTTCTTC. It codes for CASTSSGEQFF. Drawing the rest from reference TRBV19 and TRBJ2-1, the complete variable domain is DGGITQSPKYLFRKEGQNVTLSCEQNLNHDAMYWYRQDPGQGLRLIYYSQIVNDFQKGDIAEGYSVSREKKESFPLTVTSAQKNPTAFYLCASTSSGEQFFGPGTRLTVL.

This clone was counted a single time. The V and J genes are TRBV4-1 and TRBJ1-1; D call uncertain. Trimming removed 2 bases at V and 7 bases at J, with 17 bases between. CDR3 length equals 15 residues. The germline gives CDR1 MGHRA, CDR2 YSYEKL. The CDR3 region is CASSQPLTRGFEAFF. CDR3 nucleotides: TGCGCCAGCAGCCAACCCCTCACTCGGGGATTTGAAGCTTTCTTT.

Turning to this clone: The junction shows a germline mismatch at one end, possibly a read error. The V and J genes are TRBV9 and TRBJ2-2, with a weak D call TRBD2 (5 bases). The germline CDR1 and CDR2 sequences are SGDLS and YYNGEE. The CDR3 sequence is 14 residues long. CDR3 nucleotides: TGTGCCAGCAGCGTAGGGTGGAGCACCGGGGAACTGTTTTTT. It encodes CASSVGWSTGELFF.

This clone is a singleton in its sample. The genes are TRBV7-2 and TRBJ1-1, with unresolved D. CDR1 is SGHTA, CDR2 FQGNSA, per germline. V was pared by 2 bases and J by 6 bases, with 10 bases between. CDR3 length equals 13 residues. The CDR3 region is CASSLIGGAEAFF. CDR3 DNA: TGTGCCAGCAGCTTAATTGGAGGTGCTGAAGCTTTCTTT. Complete variable domain (other parts from reference TRBV7-2 and TRBJ1-1): GAGVSQSPSNKVTEKGKDVELRCDPISGHTALYWYRQSLGQGLEFLIYFQGNSAPDKSGLPSDRFSAERTGGSVSTLTIQRTQQEDSAVYLCASSLIGGAEAFFGQGTRLTVV.

This sequence joins TRBV7-2 and TRBJ2-2; D ambiguous. Germline lookup yields CDR1 SGHTA and CDR2 FQGNSA. This CDR3 is built from 14 residues. V dropped 5 bases and J dropped 4 bases, with 11 bases sitting between them. The CDR3 coding sequence is TGTGCCAGCAGCCCCCGACGGAGCACCGGGGAGCTGTTTTTT. This encodes CASSPRRSTGELFF.

The chain employs TRBV3-1 (or the pseudogene TRBV3-2) and TRBJ2-1; a weak D match, TRBD2 (5 bases). Trimming left V 4 bases short and J 4 bases short, with 23 bases between. There are 18 residues in the CDR3. Germline V lookup: CDR1 LGHDT, CDR2 YNNKEL (reference sequence). The CDR3 loop reads CASSPPLGKTSLYNEQFF. CDR3 bases: TGTGCCAGCAGCCCTCCCCTCGGGAAGACCTCCCTGTACAATGAGCAGTTCTTC.

V and J are TRBV4-1 and TRBJ2-3, with no clear D. The CDR3 loop spans 15 amino acids. V was clipped by 1 base and J by 4 bases, with 12 bases between them. From germline, CDR1 is MGHRA and CDR2 YSYEKL. The CDR3 region is CASSQVGLDPDTQYF. The CDR3, as DNA: TGCGCCAGCAGCCAAGTGGGTCTAGATCCAGATACGCAGTATTTT.

The chain links TRBV27 to TRBJ1-6; 8 nucleotides align to TRBD1. Per the germline V gene, CDR1 is MNHEY and CDR2 is SMNVEV (reference sequence). J gave up 5 bases and V 5 bases, and 8 bases lay outside the gene matches. This CDR3 is 16 amino acids long. The DNA for the CDR3 is TGTGCCAGCAGTCTATTTGGACAGGGAGATAATTCACCCCTCCACTTT. Its protein is CASSLFGQGDNSPLHF.